This T cell receptor (beta chain) was recorded in a study of response to subunit inactivated influenza vaccine. General study findings and limits: It was the authors' suggestion that each seasonal influenza vaccination recruits few new T cells.

This CDR3 has 15 residues. Deletions cut 3 bases from V and 1 base from J, with 15 bases between. Germline V gives CDR1 DFQATT, CDR2 SNEGSKA (reference sequence). TCRdb called the RT-PCR reads again in MiXCR, with one record for every CDR3 protein. Of more than 250,000 distinct CDR3 sequences in the sample, about a fifth were seen once. The table lists this clonotype with a few counts. The antigen is undetermined. Sequenced here: PBMCs from blood, sampled 21 months after vaccination. This sequence was found in a man between 50 and 75 years old who received an inactivated influenza vaccine. The rearrangement joins TRBV20-1 to TRBJ1-1; D is ambiguous. The CDR3 loop reads CSARPFVGRNTEAFF. The DNA of the CDR3 is TGCAGTGCTAGGCCGTTTGTCGGCAGGAACACTGAAGCTTTCTTT.